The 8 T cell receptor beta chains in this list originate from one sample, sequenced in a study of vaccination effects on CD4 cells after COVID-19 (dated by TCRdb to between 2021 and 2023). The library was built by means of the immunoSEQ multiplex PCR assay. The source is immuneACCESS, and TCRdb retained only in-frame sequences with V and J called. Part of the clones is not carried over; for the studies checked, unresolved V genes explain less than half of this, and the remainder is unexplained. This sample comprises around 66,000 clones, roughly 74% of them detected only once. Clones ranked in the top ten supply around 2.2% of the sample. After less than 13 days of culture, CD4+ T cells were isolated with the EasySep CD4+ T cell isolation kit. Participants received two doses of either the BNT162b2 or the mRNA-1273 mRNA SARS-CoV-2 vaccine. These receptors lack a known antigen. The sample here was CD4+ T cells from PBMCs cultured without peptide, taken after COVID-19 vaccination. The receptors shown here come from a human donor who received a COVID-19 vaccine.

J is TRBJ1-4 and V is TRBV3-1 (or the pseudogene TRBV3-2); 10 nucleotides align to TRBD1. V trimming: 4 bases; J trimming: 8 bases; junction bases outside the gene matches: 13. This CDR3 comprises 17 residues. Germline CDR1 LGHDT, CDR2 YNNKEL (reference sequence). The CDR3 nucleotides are TGTGCCAGCAGCCCAGTCCCGGGACAGGGGATATGGGAAAAACTGTTTTTT. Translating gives CASSPVPGQGIWEKLFF.

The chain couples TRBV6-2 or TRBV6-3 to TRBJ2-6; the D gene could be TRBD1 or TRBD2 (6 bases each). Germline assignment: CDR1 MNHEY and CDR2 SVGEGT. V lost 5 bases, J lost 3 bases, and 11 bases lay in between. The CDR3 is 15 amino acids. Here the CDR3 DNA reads TGTGCCAGCAGTAGGGGGGCCAGTGGGGCCAACGTCCTGACTTTC. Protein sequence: CASSRGASGANVLTF.

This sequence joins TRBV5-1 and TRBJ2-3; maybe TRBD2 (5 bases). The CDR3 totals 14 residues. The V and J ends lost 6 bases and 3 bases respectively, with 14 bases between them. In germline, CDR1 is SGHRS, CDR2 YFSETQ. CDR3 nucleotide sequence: TGCGCCAGCAAAACTAGATTTGTTACAGATACGCAGTATTTT. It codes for CASKTRFVTDTQYF.

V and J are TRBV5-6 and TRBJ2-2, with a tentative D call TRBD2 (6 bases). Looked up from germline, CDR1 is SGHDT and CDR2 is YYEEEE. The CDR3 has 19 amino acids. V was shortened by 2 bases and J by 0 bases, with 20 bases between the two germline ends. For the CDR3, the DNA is TGTGCCAGCAGCTTTGACACGGGACTTCACCCCGCGAACACCGGGGAGCTGTTTTTT. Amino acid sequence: CASSFDTGLHPANTGELFF.

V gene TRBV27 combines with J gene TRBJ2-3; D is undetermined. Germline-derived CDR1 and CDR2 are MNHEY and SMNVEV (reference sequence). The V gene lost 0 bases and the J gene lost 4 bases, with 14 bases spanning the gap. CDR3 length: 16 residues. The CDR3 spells CASSLSTPHPADTQYF. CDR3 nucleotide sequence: TGTGCCAGCAGTTTATCCACACCACACCCGGCAGATACGCAGTATTTT.

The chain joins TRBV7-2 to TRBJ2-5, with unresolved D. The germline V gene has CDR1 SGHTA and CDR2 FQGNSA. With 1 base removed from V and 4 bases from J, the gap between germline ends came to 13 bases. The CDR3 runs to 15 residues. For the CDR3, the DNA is TGTGCCAGCAGCTTAGTTGGTGGGCTGGCAGAGACCCAGTACTTC. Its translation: CASSLVGGLAETQYF.

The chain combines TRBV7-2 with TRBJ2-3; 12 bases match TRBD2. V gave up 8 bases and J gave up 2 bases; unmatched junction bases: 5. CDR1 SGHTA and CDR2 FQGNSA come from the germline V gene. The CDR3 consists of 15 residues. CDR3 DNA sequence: TGTGCCAGCCTCTGGACTAGCGGGGCCACAGATACGCAGTATTTT. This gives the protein CASLWTSGATDTQYF.

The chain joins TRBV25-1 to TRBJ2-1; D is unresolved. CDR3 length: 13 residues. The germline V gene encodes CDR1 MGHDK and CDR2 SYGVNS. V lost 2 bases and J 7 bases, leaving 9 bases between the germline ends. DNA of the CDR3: TGTGCCAGCAGTGAAGTTGGGAAAAATGAGCAGTTCTTC. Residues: CASSEVGKNEQFF.